This record covers a single T cell receptor beta chain. This specimen comes from a study of cytomegalovirus exposure and HLA in healthy donors. PCR involved 60 Vbeta and 13 Jbeta primers. Sequencing was performed with immunoSEQ multiplex PCR; in TCRdb, only in-frame clones are kept and a portion is missing. The table has around 150,000 clones, around 68% seen once. The sequence came from a man aged 50 to 59 in good health and CMV-seronegative. Sequencing was carried out using PBMCs.

CDR3 nucleotide sequence: TGTGCCATCAGTGAGAGGACAGGATTGAACACTGAAGCTTTCTTT. This sequence encodes CAISERTGLNTEAFF. This chain connects TRBV10-3 to TRBJ1-1; the match to TRBD1 covers 7 bases. V gave up 2 bases and J gave up 0 bases; unmatched junction bases: 3. CDR1 ENHRY and CDR2 SYGVKD come from the germline V gene. The length of the CDR3 is 15 residues.